The rows below give T cell receptor beta chains drawn from one sample of a study of response to subunit inactivated influenza vaccine. TCRdb processed the RT-PCR reads anew with MiXCR; each CDR3 protein has one entry. The sample yields roughly 460,000 distinct CDR3 sequences, approximately 9.9% seen once. This specimen consisted of PBMCs from blood, obtained roughly 48 days after vaccination. Every receptor here comes from a man over 45 who received an inactivated influenza vaccine. Each CDR3 is given with its conserved first and last residue. Each record gives: J gene, V gene, D gene, clone size, CDR3 protein, CDR3 DNA. A D gene is named only where the DNA matches it firmly. The size entry is marked missing in some rows and otherwise reads once, few, many or a size class.

j_call: TRBJ1-1
v_call: TRBV29-1
d_call: TRBD1
clone_size: -
cdr3_aa: CSGGQVNTEAFF
cdr3_nt: TGCAGCGGGGGACAGGTGAACACTGAAGCTTTCTTT

j_call: TRBJ2-1
v_call: TRBV4-1
d_call: TRBD2
clone_size: -
cdr3_aa: CASSQLSGTNEQFF
cdr3_nt: TGCGCCAGCAGCCAATTAAGCGGGACCAATGAGCAGTTCTTC

j_call: TRBJ1-1
v_call: TRBV28
d_call: -
clone_size: -
cdr3_aa: CASSKEEGMNTEAFF
cdr3_nt: TGTGCCAGCAGTAAAGAGGAGGGGATGAACACTGAAGCTTTCTTT

j_call: TRBJ1-4
v_call: TRBV15
d_call: -
clone_size: few
cdr3_aa: CATSRDRAVRSEKLFF
cdr3_nt: TGTGCCACCAGCAGAGATCGGGCCGTGCGATCGGAGAAACTGTTTTTT

j_call: TRBJ2-7
v_call: TRBV7-9
d_call: TRBD2
clone_size: -
cdr3_aa: CASSKPLAGVTYEQYF
cdr3_nt: TGTGCCAGCAGCAAACCTCTAGCGGGAGTCACCTACGAGCAGTACTTC

j_call: TRBJ2-2
v_call: TRBV11-1
d_call: -
clone_size: -
cdr3_aa: CASRPQPIGSIDRRNTGELFF
cdr3_nt: TGTGCCAGCAGGCCTCAACCCATCGGCTCCATCGACAGAAGGAACACCGGGGAGCTGTTTTTT

j_call: TRBJ2-3
v_call: TRBV2
d_call: -
clone_size: -
cdr3_aa: CASGTAPSLAQYF
cdr3_nt: TGTGCCAGCGGGACGGCGCCGTCCCTTGCGCAGTATTTT

j_call: TRBJ2-3
v_call: TRBV7-3
d_call: -
clone_size: -
cdr3_aa: CASSPISFGDTQYF
cdr3_nt: TGTGCCAGCAGCCCAATCTCTTTCGGAGATACGCAGTATTTT

j_call: TRBJ2-3
v_call: TRBV6-5
d_call: TRBD1
clone_size: many
cdr3_aa: CASSYLWTGDTDTQYF
cdr3_nt: TGTGCCAGCAGTTACCTGTGGACAGGGGACACAGATACGCAGTATTTT

j_call: TRBJ2-5
v_call: TRBV3-1
d_call: TRBD2
clone_size: -
cdr3_aa: CASSQTSGQRETQYF
cdr3_nt: TGTGCCAGCAGCCAGACTAGCGGCCAGAGGGAGACCCAGTACTTC

j_call: TRBJ2-3
v_call: TRBV25-1
d_call: -
clone_size: many
cdr3_aa: CASSEYGGSTDTQYF
cdr3_nt: TGTGCCAGCAGTGAATATGGTGGGAGCACAGATACGCAGTATTTT

j_call: TRBJ1-1
v_call: TRBV6-6
d_call: -
clone_size: many
cdr3_aa: CASSFGGFTEAFF
cdr3_nt: TGTGCCAGCAGTTTCGGTGGTTTCACTGAAGCTTTCTTT

j_call: TRBJ2-1
v_call: TRBV5-1
d_call: TRBD2
clone_size: many
cdr3_aa: CASSHRTSEYNEQFF
cdr3_nt: TGCGCCAGCAGCCACCGGACTAGCGAGTACAATGAGCAGTTCTTC

j_call: TRBJ2-1
v_call: TRBV28
d_call: -
clone_size: few
cdr3_aa: CASRQWTEHNEQFF
cdr3_nt: TGTGCCAGCAGGCAGTGGACGGAACACAATGAGCAGTTCTTC

j_call: TRBJ2-1
v_call: TRBV29-1
d_call: TRBD1
clone_size: few
cdr3_aa: CSVEFRTGDSYNEQFF
cdr3_nt: TGCAGCGTTGAATTTCGGACCGGGGACAGTTACAATGAGCAGTTCTTC

j_call: TRBJ2-7
v_call: TRBV6-1
d_call: TRBD2
clone_size: -
cdr3_aa: CASKRGLSFEQYF
cdr3_nt: TGTGCCAGCAAGCGGGGGTTGTCTTTCGAGCAGTACTTC

j_call: TRBJ1-2
v_call: TRBV10-3
d_call: TRBD1
clone_size: many
cdr3_aa: CAISDSPGQGPYGYTF
cdr3_nt: TGTGCCATCAGCGATTCTCCGGGACAGGGTCCCTATGGCTACACCTTC

j_call: TRBJ2-7
v_call: TRBV15
d_call: -
clone_size: few
cdr3_aa: CATSRVEEPPYEQYF
cdr3_nt: TGTGCCACCAGCAGAGTCGAAGAACCCCCATACGAGCAGTACTTC

j_call: TRBJ1-3
v_call: TRBV20-1
d_call: -
clone_size: many
cdr3_aa: CSARRGSSGNTIYF
cdr3_nt: TGCAGTGCTAGACGGGGAAGCTCTGGAAACACCATATATTTT

j_call: TRBJ2-1
v_call: TRBV5-1
d_call: -
clone_size: -
cdr3_aa: CASSSHIKRQHNEQFF
cdr3_nt: TGCGCCAGCAGCTCCCACATCAAGAGACAGCACAATGAGCAGTTCTTC

j_call: TRBJ2-1
v_call: TRBV5-1
d_call: -
clone_size: few
cdr3_aa: CASSPTSSYNEQFF
cdr3_nt: TGCGCCAGCAGCCCGACTAGCTCCTACAATGAGCAGTTCTTC

j_call: TRBJ2-7
v_call: TRBV10-2
d_call: TRBD1
clone_size: many
cdr3_aa: CASSPAGTGGYEQYF
cdr3_nt: TGCGCCAGCAGCCCTGCCGGGACAGGGGGCTACGAGCAGTACTTC

j_call: TRBJ2-1
v_call: TRBV2
d_call: -
clone_size: -
cdr3_aa: CASSDQGLEQFF
cdr3_nt: TGTGCCAGCAGTGATCAGGGGCTGGAGCAGTTCTTC

j_call: TRBJ2-5
v_call: TRBV7-8
d_call: TRBD2
clone_size: -
cdr3_aa: CASSIRGVQETQYF
cdr3_nt: TGTGCCAGCAGCATACGGGGGGTCCAAGAGACCCAGTACTTC

j_call: TRBJ2-1
v_call: TRBV7-2
d_call: -
clone_size: -
cdr3_aa: CASSRTPSGNEQFF
cdr3_nt: TGTGCCAGCAGCCGGACACCCTCGGGGAATGAGCAGTTCTTC

j_call: TRBJ1-2
v_call: TRBV20-1
d_call: -
clone_size: few
cdr3_aa: CSAIGTEANYGYTF
cdr3_nt: TGCAGTGCTATCGGGACTGAAGCTAACTATGGCTACACCTTC

j_call: TRBJ2-3
v_call: TRBV3-1
d_call: -
clone_size: few
cdr3_aa: CASSQDSGPSGTQYF
cdr3_nt: TGTGCCAGCAGCCAAGATTCCGGCCCGAGCGGTACGCAGTATTTT

j_call: TRBJ2-1
v_call: TRBV28
d_call: -
clone_size: few
cdr3_aa: CASRNFDEQFF
cdr3_nt: TGTGCCAGCAGGAACTTTGATGAGCAGTTCTTC

j_call: TRBJ2-7
v_call: TRBV4-1
d_call: TRBD1
clone_size: -
cdr3_aa: CASSPQPGTVTYEQYF
cdr3_nt: TGCGCCAGCAGCCCCCAACCCGGGACAGTTACCTACGAGCAGTACTTC

j_call: TRBJ1-2
v_call: TRBV5-1
d_call: -
clone_size: few
cdr3_aa: CASSPGYGGNYGYTF
cdr3_nt: TGCGCCAGCAGCCCGGGGTACGGCGGCAACTATGGCTACACCTTC

j_call: TRBJ2-4
v_call: TRBV9
d_call: -
clone_size: few
cdr3_aa: CASSVGGPGNIQYF
cdr3_nt: TGTGCCAGCAGCGTAGGAGGGCCGGGAAACATTCAGTACTTC

j_call: TRBJ1-2
v_call: TRBV4-3
d_call: -
clone_size: few
cdr3_aa: CASSQDAQVGGYTF
cdr3_nt: TGCGCCAGCAGCCAAGATGCACAGGTGGGAGGCTACACCTTC

j_call: TRBJ2-5
v_call: TRBV20-1
d_call: -
clone_size: -
cdr3_aa: CSASSLNQETQYF
cdr3_nt: TGCAGTGCTAGCTCCCTCAACCAAGAGACCCAGTACTTC

j_call: TRBJ2-5
v_call: TRBV9
d_call: -
clone_size: -
cdr3_aa: CASSATVPETQYF
cdr3_nt: TGTGCCAGCAGCGCTACAGTACCGGAGACCCAGTACTTC

j_call: TRBJ2-2
v_call: TRBV12-3/TRBV12-4
d_call: -
clone_size: few
cdr3_aa: CASDGENTGELFF
cdr3_nt: TGTGCCAGCGACGGGGAAAACACCGGGGAGCTGTTTTTT

j_call: TRBJ2-7
v_call: TRBV25-1
d_call: TRBD1
clone_size: few
cdr3_aa: CASSEYGRGKDEQYF
cdr3_nt: TGTGCCAGCAGTGAATACGGCAGGGGGAAGGACGAGCAGTACTTC

j_call: TRBJ2-1
v_call: TRBV27
d_call: TRBD2
clone_size: -
cdr3_aa: CASTPAGGPNEQFF
cdr3_nt: TGTGCCAGCACACCAGCGGGGGGCCCCAATGAGCAGTTCTTC

j_call: TRBJ2-3
v_call: TRBV5-1
d_call: -
clone_size: few
cdr3_aa: CASSLDATDTQYF
cdr3_nt: TGCGCCAGCAGCTTGGATGCCACAGATACGCAGTATTTT

j_call: TRBJ2-1
v_call: TRBV25-1
d_call: -
clone_size: -
cdr3_aa: CASIESSYNEQFF
cdr3_nt: TGTGCCAGCATTGAGAGCTCCTACAATGAGCAGTTCTTC

j_call: TRBJ2-3
v_call: TRBV12-3/TRBV12-4
d_call: TRBD2
clone_size: -
cdr3_aa: CASSLRDGGADTQYF
cdr3_nt: TGTGCCAGCAGTTTGAGGGATGGGGGGGCAGATACGCAGTATTTT

j_call: TRBJ2-3
v_call: TRBV20-1
d_call: -
clone_size: -
cdr3_aa: CSARNEISGTDTQYF
cdr3_nt: TGCAGTGCTAGAAATGAAATTAGTGGCACAGATACGCAGTATTTT

j_call: TRBJ2-3
v_call: TRBV6-6
d_call: TRBD1
clone_size: many
cdr3_aa: CASRTTGPDTQYF
cdr3_nt: TGTGCCAGCAGGACGACAGGGCCAGATACGCAGTATTTT

j_call: TRBJ1-6
v_call: TRBV20-1
d_call: -
clone_size: many
cdr3_aa: CSARDHRQPGNSPLHF
cdr3_nt: TGCAGTGCTAGAGATCATCGACAGCCCGGTAATTCACCCCTCCACTTT

j_call: TRBJ2-1
v_call: TRBV7-3
d_call: TRBD2
clone_size: -
cdr3_aa: CASSLWTSEANEQFF
cdr3_nt: TGTGCCAGCAGCTTATGGACTAGCGAGGCCAATGAGCAGTTCTTC

j_call: TRBJ1-5
v_call: TRBV6-2/TRBV6-3
d_call: TRBD1
clone_size: -
cdr3_aa: CASRYQQGSYSNQPQHF
cdr3_nt: TGTGCCAGCAGATACCAACAGGGGAGTTATAGCAATCAGCCCCAGCATTTT

j_call: TRBJ2-7
v_call: TRBV5-1
d_call: -
clone_size: -
cdr3_aa: CASSLAPENYEQYF
cdr3_nt: TGCGCCAGCAGCTTGGCTCCCGAAAACTACGAGCAGTACTTC

j_call: TRBJ2-3
v_call: TRBV4-3
d_call: -
clone_size: many
cdr3_aa: CASSLGLVSDTQYF
cdr3_nt: TGCGCCAGCAGCCTGGGACTCGTTTCGGATACGCAGTATTTT